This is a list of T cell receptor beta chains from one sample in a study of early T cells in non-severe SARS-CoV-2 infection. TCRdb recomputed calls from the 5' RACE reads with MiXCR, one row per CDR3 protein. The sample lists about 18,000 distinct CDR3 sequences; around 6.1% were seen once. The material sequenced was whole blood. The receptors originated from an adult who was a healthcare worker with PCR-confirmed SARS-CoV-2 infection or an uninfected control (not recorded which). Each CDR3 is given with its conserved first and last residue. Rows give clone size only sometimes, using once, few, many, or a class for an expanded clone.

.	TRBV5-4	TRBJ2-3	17	CASSLARGGRGTDTQYF
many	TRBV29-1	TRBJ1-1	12	CSADRGAPEAFF
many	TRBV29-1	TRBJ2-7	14	CSVTFPPGGYEQYF
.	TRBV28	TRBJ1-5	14	CASSNSWGGQPQHF
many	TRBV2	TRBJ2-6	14	CASNRGSGANVLTF
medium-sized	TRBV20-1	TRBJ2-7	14	CSAREPGRDYEQYF
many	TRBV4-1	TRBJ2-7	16	CASSPVWGSASYEQYF
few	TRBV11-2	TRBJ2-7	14	CASSPGQGGGEQYF
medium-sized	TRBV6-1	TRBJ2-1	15	CASTTGTSGFNEQFF
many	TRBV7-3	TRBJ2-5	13	CASSFGRGETQYF
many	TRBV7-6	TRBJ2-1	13	CASSHGERNEQFF
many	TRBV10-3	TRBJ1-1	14	CAISVGQENTEAFF
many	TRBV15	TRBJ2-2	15	CATSVRTWGTKELFF
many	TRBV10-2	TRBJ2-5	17	CASSAQWAIPFQETQYF
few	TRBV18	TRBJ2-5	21	CASSSAPPTPAGVWYQETQYF
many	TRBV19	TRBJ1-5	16	CASSGDYSIRNQPQHF
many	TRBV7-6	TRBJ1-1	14	CASSRIGGSTEAFF
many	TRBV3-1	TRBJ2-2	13	CASSHHGQTELFF
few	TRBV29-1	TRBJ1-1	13	CSVAVPGDTEAFF
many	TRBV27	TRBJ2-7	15	CASLPHRALAGYPYF
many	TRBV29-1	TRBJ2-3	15	CSVVGLAGVTDTQYF
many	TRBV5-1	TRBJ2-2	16	CASSSLLAGGYGELFF
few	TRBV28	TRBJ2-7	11	CASTRGYEQYF
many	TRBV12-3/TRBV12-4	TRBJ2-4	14	CASSSLSSGNIQYF
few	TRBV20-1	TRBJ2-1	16	CSARYGTIGSYNEQFF
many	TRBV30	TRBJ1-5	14	CAWSVRGVSQPQHF
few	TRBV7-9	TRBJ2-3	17	CASSLAGTATSTDTQYF
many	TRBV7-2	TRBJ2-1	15	CASSLAGTAGNEQFF
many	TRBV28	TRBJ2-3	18	CASGWSGRALVSTDTQYF
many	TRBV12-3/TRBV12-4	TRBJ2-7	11	CASSASYEQYF
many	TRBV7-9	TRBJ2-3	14	CASSFGLAEDTQYF
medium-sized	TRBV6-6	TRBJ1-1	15	CASSVRQDLNTEAFF
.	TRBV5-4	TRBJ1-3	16	CASSGPGKGPGNTIYF
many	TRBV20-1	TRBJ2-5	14	CSASLAGVEETQYF
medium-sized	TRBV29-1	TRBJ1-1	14	CSVVRGLRQTEAFF
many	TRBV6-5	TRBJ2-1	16	CASSPLLAGGPSEQFF
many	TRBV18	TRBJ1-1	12	CASSLDRSEAFF
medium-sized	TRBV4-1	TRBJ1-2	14	CASSRTEQAGGYTF
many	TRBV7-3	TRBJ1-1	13	CASSQRQRAEAFF
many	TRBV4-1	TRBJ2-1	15	CASSQERDSYNEQFF
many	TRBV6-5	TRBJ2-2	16	CASSYSASVGVGELFF
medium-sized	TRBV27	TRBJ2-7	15	CASSLSTSLSAEQYF
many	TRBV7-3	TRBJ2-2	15	CASSPILSGVGELFF
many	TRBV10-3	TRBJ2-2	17	CATTKGIAGGYTGELFF
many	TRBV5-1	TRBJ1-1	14	CASSLIQYGTEAFF
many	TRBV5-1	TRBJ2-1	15	CASSFTGSRGDEQFF
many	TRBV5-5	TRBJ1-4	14	CASSLGQYNEKLFF
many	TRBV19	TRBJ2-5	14	CASSGRTAQETQYF
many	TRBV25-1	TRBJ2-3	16	CASRQTGRSSTDTQYF
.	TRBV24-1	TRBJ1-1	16	CATSEAPGIRDTEAFF
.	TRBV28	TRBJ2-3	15	CASSRTGSGADTQYF
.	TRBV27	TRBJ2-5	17	CASSFVWPSGNQETQYF
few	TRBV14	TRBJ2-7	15	CASSRTNRGQREQYF
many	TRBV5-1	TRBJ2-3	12	CASSLAGDTQYF
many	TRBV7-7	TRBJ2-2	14	CASSSQGAVGELFF
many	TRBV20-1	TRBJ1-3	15	CSARGPGTIGNTIYF
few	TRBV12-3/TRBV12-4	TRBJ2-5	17	CASSLVSGGPLQETQYF